This passage covers 4 T cell receptor beta chains from one sample sequenced in a study of blood T cell repertoires in COVID-19. Data came from immunoSEQ multiplex PCR; TCRdb stores just in-frame clones and leaves some out. There are 8,500 to 10,000 clones in the sample; 75% to 90% occur only once, and around 7.8% lies in the top ten. The sample taken for sequencing was peripheral blood. Every receptor here comes from a human donor with active COVID-19. The donor label of this sample is uncertain.

The chain uses TRBV5-6 and TRBJ2-2, with D possibly matching TRBD1 (8 bases). Germline CDR1 is SGHDT and CDR2 is YYEEEE. Deletions cut 3 bases from V and 3 bases from J, with 12 bases between. The CDR3 has 15 residues. This CDR3 reads CASSYRGGYTGELFF. The CDR3 nucleotides are TGTGCCAGCAGCTACAGGGGGGGCTACACCGGGGAGCTGTTTTTT.

V usage is TRBV6-5 and J usage is TRBJ2-1, with TRBD2 as a possible D gene (7 bases). This CDR3 comprises 15 residues. Between the trimmed V and J ends, which lost 6 bases and 6 bases, there was a span of 18 bases. In germline, CDR1 is MNHEY, CDR2 SVGAGI. CDR3 amino acids: CASSPEGGRGNEQFF. The DNA of the CDR3 is TGTGCCAGCAGCCCCGAGGGGGGGCGTGGCAATGAGCAGTTCTTC.

V is TRBV10-1 and J is TRBJ2-1, with 7 bases aligning to TRBD1. J gave up 6 bases and V 10 bases, and 3 bases lay outside the gene matches. Germline-derived CDR1 and CDR2 are WNHNN and SYGVQD (reference sequence). The CDR3 consists of 11 residues. CDR3 amino acids: CATRQGNEQFF. In DNA, the CDR3 is TGCGCCACCCGACAGGGCAATGAGCAGTTCTTC.

The V call is TRBV5-5, the J call TRBJ2-5; TRBD2 agrees at 8 bases. After removal of 2 bases from V and 5 bases from J, the junction contained 8 bases not matched to a gene. Germline V lookup: CDR1 SGHKS, CDR2 YYEKEE (reference sequence). This CDR3 region has 15 residues. The CDR3 DNA follows: TGTGCCAGCAGCTTACCCACCGGGGGGGCGGAGACCCAGTACTTC. Translation gives CASSLPTGGAETQYF.